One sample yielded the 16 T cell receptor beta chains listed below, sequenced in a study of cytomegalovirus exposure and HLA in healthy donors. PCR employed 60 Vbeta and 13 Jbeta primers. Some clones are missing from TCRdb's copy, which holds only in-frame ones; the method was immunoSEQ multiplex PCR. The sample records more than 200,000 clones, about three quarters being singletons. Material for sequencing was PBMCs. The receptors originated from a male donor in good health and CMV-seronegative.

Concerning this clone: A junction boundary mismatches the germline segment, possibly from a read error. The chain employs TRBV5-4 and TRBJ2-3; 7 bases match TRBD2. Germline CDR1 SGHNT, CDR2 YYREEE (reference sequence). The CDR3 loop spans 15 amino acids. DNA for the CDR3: TGTGCCAGCACCTTGACTAGCAGGGGCACAGATACGCAGTATTTT. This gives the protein CASTLTSRGTDTQYF.

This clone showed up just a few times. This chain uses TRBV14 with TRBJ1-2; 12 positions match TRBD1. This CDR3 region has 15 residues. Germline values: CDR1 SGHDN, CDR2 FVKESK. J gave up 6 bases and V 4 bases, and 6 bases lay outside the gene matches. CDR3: CASSLPGQGANGYTF. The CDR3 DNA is TGTGCCAGCAGCCTCCCGGGACAGGGGGCAAATGGCTACACCTTC.

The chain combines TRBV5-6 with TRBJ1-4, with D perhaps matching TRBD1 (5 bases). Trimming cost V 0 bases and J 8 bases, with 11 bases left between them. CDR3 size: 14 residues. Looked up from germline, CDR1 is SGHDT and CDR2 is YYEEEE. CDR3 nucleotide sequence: TGTGCCAGCAGCTTGGTCCAGGGAGGCGAAAAACTGTTTTTT. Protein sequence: CASSLVQGGEKLFF.

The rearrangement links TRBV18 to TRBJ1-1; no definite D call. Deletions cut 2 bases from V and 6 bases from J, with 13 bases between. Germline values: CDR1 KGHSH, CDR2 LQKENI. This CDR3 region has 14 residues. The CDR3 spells CASSPLESRAEAFF. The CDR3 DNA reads TGTGCCAGCTCACCATTAGAAAGTCGGGCTGAAGCTTTCTTT.

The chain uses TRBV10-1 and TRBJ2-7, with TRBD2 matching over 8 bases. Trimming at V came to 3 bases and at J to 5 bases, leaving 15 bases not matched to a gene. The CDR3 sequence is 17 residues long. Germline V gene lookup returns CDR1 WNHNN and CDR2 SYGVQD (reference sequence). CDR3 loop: CASSDLYRGAGAHEQYF. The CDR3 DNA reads TGCGCCAGCAGTGATCTGTACCGGGGAGCGGGAGCCCACGAGCAGTACTTC.

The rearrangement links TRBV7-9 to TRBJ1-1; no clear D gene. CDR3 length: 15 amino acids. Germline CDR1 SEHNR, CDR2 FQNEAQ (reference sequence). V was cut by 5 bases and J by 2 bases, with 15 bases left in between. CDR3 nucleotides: TGTGCCAGCAGCCCCAAAGCGGACCTTAACACTGAAGCTTTCTTT. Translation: CASSPKADLNTEAFF.

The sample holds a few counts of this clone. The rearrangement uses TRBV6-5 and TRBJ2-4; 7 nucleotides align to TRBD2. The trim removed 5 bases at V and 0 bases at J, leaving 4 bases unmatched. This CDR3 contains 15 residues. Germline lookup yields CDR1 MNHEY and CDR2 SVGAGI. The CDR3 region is CASSGASGAKNIQYF. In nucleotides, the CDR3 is TGTGCCAGCAGTGGTGCTAGCGGAGCCAAAAACATTCAGTACTTC.

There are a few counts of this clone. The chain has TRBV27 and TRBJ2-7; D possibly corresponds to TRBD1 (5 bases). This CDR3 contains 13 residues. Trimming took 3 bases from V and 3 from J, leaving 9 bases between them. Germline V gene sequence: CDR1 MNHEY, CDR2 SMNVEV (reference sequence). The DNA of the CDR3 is TGTGCCAGCAGTTTGGTCAGGGACTACGAGCAGTACTTC. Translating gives CASSLVRDYEQYF.

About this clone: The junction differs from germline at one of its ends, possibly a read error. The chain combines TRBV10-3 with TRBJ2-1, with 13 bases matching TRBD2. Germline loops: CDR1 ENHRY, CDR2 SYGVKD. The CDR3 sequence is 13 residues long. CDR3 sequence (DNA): TGTGCCATCAAGAGAGGACTAGCGGGAGAGCCGTTCTTC. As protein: CAIKRGLAGEPFF.

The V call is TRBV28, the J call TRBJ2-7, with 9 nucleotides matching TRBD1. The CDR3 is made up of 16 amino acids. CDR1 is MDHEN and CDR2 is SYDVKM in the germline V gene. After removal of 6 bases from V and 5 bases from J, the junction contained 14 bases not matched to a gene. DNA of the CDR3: TGTGCCAGCAGCTATCAACAGGGGGCGCTTGACCACGAGCAGTACTTC. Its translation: CASSYQQGALDHEQYF.

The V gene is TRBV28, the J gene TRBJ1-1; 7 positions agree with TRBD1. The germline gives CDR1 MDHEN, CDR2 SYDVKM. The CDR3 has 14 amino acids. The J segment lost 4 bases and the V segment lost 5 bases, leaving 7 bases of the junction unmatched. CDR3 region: CASSAGGVVTEAFF. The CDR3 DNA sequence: TGTGCCAGCAGTGCAGGGGGAGTTGTCACTGAAGCTTTCTTT.

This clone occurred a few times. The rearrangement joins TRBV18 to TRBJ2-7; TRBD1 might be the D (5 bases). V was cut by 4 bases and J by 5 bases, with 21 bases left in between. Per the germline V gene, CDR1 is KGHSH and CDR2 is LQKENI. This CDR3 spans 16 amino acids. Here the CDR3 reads CASSRPSQGSGHEQYF. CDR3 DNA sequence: TGTGCCAGCTCACGCCCGTCCCAGGGTTCGGGCCACGAGCAGTACTTC. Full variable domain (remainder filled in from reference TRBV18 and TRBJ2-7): NAGVMQNPRHLVRRRGQEARLRCSPMKGHSHVYWYRQLPEEGLKFMVYLQKENIIDESGMPKERFSAEFPKEGPSILRIQQVVRGDSAAYFCASSRPSQGSGHEQYFGPGTRLTVT.

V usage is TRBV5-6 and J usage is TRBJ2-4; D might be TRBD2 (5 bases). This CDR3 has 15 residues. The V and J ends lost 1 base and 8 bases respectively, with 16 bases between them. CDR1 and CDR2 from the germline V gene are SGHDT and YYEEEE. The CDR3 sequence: CASSLHGRTGDIQYF. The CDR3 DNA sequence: TGTGCCAGCAGCTTGCACGGGCGGACCGGGGACATTCAGTACTTC. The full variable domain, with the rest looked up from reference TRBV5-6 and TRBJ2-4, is DAGVTQSPTHLIKTRGQQVTLRCSPKSGHDTVSWYQQALGQGPQFIFQYYEEEERQRGNFPDRFSGHQFPNYSSELNVNALLLGDSALYLCASSLHGRTGDIQYFGAGTRLSVL.

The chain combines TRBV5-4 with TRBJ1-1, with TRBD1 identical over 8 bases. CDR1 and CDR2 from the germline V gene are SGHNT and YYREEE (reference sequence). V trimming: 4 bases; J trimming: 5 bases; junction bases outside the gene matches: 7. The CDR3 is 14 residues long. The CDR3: CASSPTTGETEAFF. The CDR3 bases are TGTGCCAGCAGCCCAACGACAGGGGAGACTGAAGCTTTCTTT.

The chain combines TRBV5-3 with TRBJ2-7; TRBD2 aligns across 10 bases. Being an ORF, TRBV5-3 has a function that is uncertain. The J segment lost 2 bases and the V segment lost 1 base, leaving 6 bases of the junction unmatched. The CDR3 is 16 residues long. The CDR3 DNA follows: TGTGCCAGAAGCTTGAAGCTAGCGGGGGAGACCTACGAGCAGTACTTC. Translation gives CARSLKLAGETYEQYF.

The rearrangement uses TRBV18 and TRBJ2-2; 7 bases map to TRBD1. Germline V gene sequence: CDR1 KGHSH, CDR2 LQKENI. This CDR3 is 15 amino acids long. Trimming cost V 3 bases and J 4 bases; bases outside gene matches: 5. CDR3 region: CASSPLRQGTGELFF. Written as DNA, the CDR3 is TGTGCCAGCTCACCCCTGAGACAGGGCACCGGGGAGCTGTTTTTT.